This T cell receptor (beta chain) was sequenced during a study of T-cell memory formation after mild COVID-19. About the study: Largely, the TCR clusters proved donor specific.

The study, taken as a whole, reports: Among clones contracting day 15 to 85, CD4/CD8 was balanced, whereas later expanders leaned CD4+.

This clonotype was seen a handful of times. Its antigen is currently unknown. TCRdb analysed the 5' RACE reads with MiXCR anew, one entry per CDR3 protein. Seen here are some 320,000 distinct CDR3 sequences, around 15% observed once, and the top ten hold over 20%. The source material was PBMCs or a T cell subset sorted from them (not recorded which). The clonotype originates from a man aged 18 to 29 who had mild COVID-19 (a few samples of this study predate the infection). Cell type and time point are not known.

This CDR3 reads CASSDSRGNGYTF. The CDR3 DNA reads TGTGCCAGCAGTGACTCAAGGGGCAATGGCTACACCTTC. The gene calls are TRBV6-4 and TRBJ1-2; a weak D match, TRBD1 (5 bases). The germline gives CDR1 MRHNA, CDR2 SNTAGT. The CDR3 is made up of 13 amino acids. The V and J ends lost 0 bases and 6 bases respectively, with 8 bases between them.